This T cell receptor (beta chain) was identified during a study of T cell responses to AZD1222 COVID-19 vaccine. Notes on the study in general: Possibly, clonal diversity was underestimated; donors were largely white British and included more females. Close to half of all spike-specific TCRs reportedly target regions of the variants that are unmutated.

Some clones are missing from TCRdb's copy, which holds only in-frame ones; the method was immunoSEQ multiplex PCR. The sample carries 95,000 to 150,000 clones, about 88% recorded once. This clone has only a few counts. Antigen specificity is unknown. The sequence was collected from an adult in good health. The sample here was peripheral blood, taken on day 0 of AZD1222 vaccination.

The CDR3 is CASSLSTSSGIRDYEQYF. CDR3 DNA: TGTGCCAGCAGCTTATCGACCTCTAGCGGGATCCGCGATTACGAGCAGTACTTC. The rearrangement links TRBV7-2 to TRBJ2-7; 9 bases fit TRBD2. With 2 bases clipped from V and 4 bases from J, the junction kept 15 bases outside the gene matches. This CDR3 has 18 amino acids. Germline CDR1 and CDR2: SGHTA and FQGNSA.